One and the same sample provided the 27 T cell receptor beta chains below, sequenced in a study of CD8+ T cells in alopecia areata. As for treatment: oral pan-JAK inhibitor, 5-10 mg twice daily. Sequencing relied on a cDNA template that was reverse transcribed from extracted RNA. The protocol was immunoSEQ multiplex PCR, while the TCRdb copy is restricted to in-frame clones and leaves out a portion. The repertoire holds 90,000 to 120,000 clones, with 84% as singletons. Sequencing was performed on CD8+ T cells sorted from blood, taken at week 24, from a patient treated with tofacitinib. Every receptor here comes from a human donor with alopecia areata.

The table lists this clone with a few counts. The chain uses TRBV6-5 and TRBJ2-5, with D hard to call. The V gene's germline CDR1 is MNHEY and CDR2 SVGAGI. Trimming pared 0 bases from V and 1 base from J, leaving 12 bases between. CDR3 size: 16 residues. Here the CDR3 reads CASSYSLLTFQETQYF. Written as DNA, the CDR3 is TGTGCCAGCAGTTACTCGTTACTCACCTTCCAAGAGACCCAGTACTTC.

The chain recombines TRBV4-1 with TRBJ2-5; D possibly corresponds to TRBD2 (5 bases). Germline CDR1 and CDR2: MGHRA and YSYEKL. V was shortened by 2 bases and J by 5 bases, with 12 bases between the two germline ends. The CDR3 spans 14 residues. Here the CDR3 DNA reads TGCGCCAGCAGCCAACTACCCCGAGGGGAGACCCAGTACTTC. Encoded protein: CASSQLPRGETQYF.

This clone was detected only once. CDR3 in amino acids: CASSLAAYPPQETQYF. DNA of the CDR3: TGTGCCAGCAGCTTAGCAGCGTATCCCCCCCAGGAGACCCAGTACTTC. The gene calls are TRBV7-9 and TRBJ2-5, with D uncertain. This CDR3 is built from 16 residues. Trimming stripped 0 bases from V and 5 bases from J, with 16 bases between. Per the germline V gene, CDR1 is SEHNR and CDR2 is FQNEAQ (reference sequence). Combining the CDR3 with reference TRBV7-9 and TRBJ2-5 gives the whole variable domain DTGVSQNPRHKITKRGQNVTFRCDPISEHNRLYWYRQTLGQGPEFLTYFQNEAQLEKSRLLSDRFSAERPKGSFSTLEIQRTEQGDSAMYLCASSLAAYPPQETQYFGPGTRLLVL.

CDR3 DNA sequence: TGCGCCAGCAGCCAAGGCTCTCCTGAATCGAACACCGGGGAGCTGTTTTTT. It translates to CASSQGSPESNTGELFF. V and J are TRBV4-1 and TRBJ2-2, with D unclear. Germline V gives CDR1 MGHRA, CDR2 YSYEKL. The length of the CDR3 is 17 residues. The ends were cut back, 1 base at V and 0 bases at J, with 12 bases in the middle.

Only one count was recorded for this clone. The J gene is TRBJ2-3, the V gene TRBV7-2; no clear D. V lost 4 bases and J lost 6, with 23 bases in between. In germline, CDR1 is SGHTA, CDR2 FQGNSA. This CDR3 is 17 amino acids long. In DNA form, the CDR3 reads TGTGCCAGCAGCTACGTCGGCCAGCGCCCACGCGCTGATACGCAGTATTTT. This sequence encodes CASSYVGQRPRADTQYF.

The rearrangement links TRBV27 to TRBJ1-5; D not resolved. The V and J ends lost 0 bases and 1 base respectively, with 10 bases between them. This CDR3 has 16 amino acids. Per germline, CDR1 MNHEY and CDR2 SMNVEV (reference sequence). The CDR3 region is CASSLSARSSNQPQHF. The CDR3 DNA is TGTGCCAGCAGTTTATCAGCCAGGTCGAGCAATCAGCCCCAGCATTTT.

This clone was recorded once. CDR3 protein: CASSEVASGGYEQYF. CDR3 DNA sequence: TGTGCCAGCAGTGAAGTGGCTAGCGGGGGCTACGAGCAGTACTTC. The gene calls are TRBV2 and TRBJ2-7; the match to TRBD2 covers 10 bases. V lost 1 base to trimming and J lost 3 bases; unmatched junction nucleotides: 3. Germline CDR1 and CDR2: SNHLY and FYNNEI. The CDR3 consists of 15 residues.

The chain couples TRBV11-3 to TRBJ2-1; no clear D gene. The CDR3 has 14 residues. Trimming cost V 8 bases and J 5 bases, with 16 bases left between them. Germline-derived CDR1 and CDR2 are SGHNT and YENEEA. CDR3 amino acids: CASEVGRNHNEQFF. In DNA form, the CDR3 reads TGTGCCAGCGAAGTAGGACGGAACCACAATGAGCAGTTCTTC.

The rearrangement links TRBV7-9 to TRBJ2-1; D may be TRBD1 (6 bases). The CDR3 runs to 14 residues. CDR1 and CDR2 (germline): SEHNR, FQNEAQ (reference sequence). Trimming left V 11 bases short and J 4 bases short, with 18 bases between. CDR3 sequence reads: CAGSPGHTYNEQFF. As DNA, the CDR3 is TGTGCCGGCTCCCCGGGACACACTTACAATGAGCAGTTCTTC.

This chain uses TRBV5-6 with TRBJ2-3, with TRBD2 as a possible D gene (5 bases). The CDR3 runs 15 residues. V was trimmed by 4 bases and J by 0 bases, leaving 12 bases between them. Germline V gene lookup returns CDR1 SGHDT and CDR2 YYEEEE. CDR3 in DNA: TGTGCCAGCAGCCCGGGAACGTACAGCACAGATACGCAGTATTTT. This translates into CASSPGTYSTDTQYF.

This chain's CDR3 is CASSPRGYEQYF. CDR3 nucleotides: TGTGCCAGCAGCCCACGGGGCTACGAGCAGTACTTC. This chain joins TRBV10-3 and TRBJ2-7; D is possibly TRBD2 (5 bases). Deletions cut 10 bases from V and 3 bases from J, with 13 bases between. Germline CDR1 is ENHRY and CDR2 is SYGVKD. This CDR3 is 12 amino acids long.

CDR3 nucleotides: TGCGCCAGCAGCTGGAAAACAGGTTCCTACGAGCAGTACTTC. Amino acids: CASSWKTGSYEQYF. The chain is built from TRBV5-1 and TRBJ2-7, with a tentative D call TRBD1 (5 bases). The CDR3 is made up of 14 amino acids. Trimming took off 3 bases at V and 1 base at J, with 11 bases between the two ends. In germline, CDR1 is SGHRS, CDR2 YFSETQ. Filled out from reference TRBV5-1 and TRBJ2-7, the complete variable domain reads KAGVTQTPRYLIKTRGQQVTLSCSPISGHRSVSWYQQTPGQGLQFLFEYFSETQRNKGNFPGRFSGRQFSNSRSEMNVSTLELGDSALYLCASSWKTGSYEQYFGPGTRLTVT.

This clone has a single count. J is TRBJ2-2 and V is TRBV6-6; D is unclear. V was pared by 0 bases and J by 10 bases, with 9 bases between. Germline V CDR1 and CDR2: MNHNY, SVGAGI (reference sequence). The CDR3 is 13 amino acids. DNA of the CDR3: TGTGCCAGCAGTTACTCCTTAACTACGGAGCTGTTTTTT. This gives the protein CASSYSLTTELFF.

The rearrangement links TRBV7-9 to TRBJ2-7; 8 bases match TRBD1. Trimming at V came to 5 bases and at J to 4 bases, leaving 16 bases not matched to a gene. This CDR3 contains 17 residues. The germline V gene encodes CDR1 SEHNR and CDR2 FQNEAQ (reference sequence). The CDR3 is CASSPGPDRENWYEQYF. The CDR3 coding sequence is TGTGCCAGCAGCCCTGGGCCGGACAGGGAAAATTGGTACGAGCAGTACTTC.

The chain uses TRBV7-9 and TRBJ2-4, with D perhaps matching TRBD1 (6 bases). CDR1 and CDR2 (germline): SEHNR, FQNEAQ (reference sequence). V lost 5 bases and J 0 bases, leaving 11 bases between the germline ends. This CDR3 spans 15 amino acids. The CDR3 protein is CASSPTGLAKNIQYF. The CDR3 bases are TGTGCCAGCAGCCCAACAGGGCTAGCCAAAAACATTCAGTACTTC.

V gene TRBV4-1 combines with J gene TRBJ1-1; a weak D match, TRBD1 (5 bases). Germline lookup yields CDR1 MGHRA and CDR2 YSYEKL. The CDR3 sequence is 16 residues long. Trimming pared 0 bases from V and 0 bases from J, leaving 11 bases between. The CDR3 here is CASSQDGAGLNTEAFF. CDR3 DNA sequence: TGCGCCAGCAGCCAAGACGGGGCAGGGCTGAACACTGAAGCTTTCTTT.

V is TRBV18 and J is TRBJ2-7, with 11 bases that match TRBD2. Germline assignment: CDR1 KGHSH and CDR2 LQKENI. The CDR3 extends over 14 amino acids. The trim removed 3 bases at V and 6 bases at J, leaving 4 bases unmatched. CDR3 sequence (DNA): TGTGCCAGCTCACCTCTAGCGGGGGGCATCGAGCAGTACTTC. Residues: CASSPLAGGIEQYF.

The V and J genes are TRBV5-6 and TRBJ2-5, with D uncertain. V was shortened by 1 base and J by 4 bases, with 14 bases between the two germline ends. This CDR3 is 15 amino acids long. Germline assignment: CDR1 SGHDT and CDR2 YYEEEE. This CDR3 is CASSLFGRAGETQYF. The CDR3 DNA reads as TGTGCCAGCAGCTTGTTTGGGCGAGCTGGAGAGACCCAGTACTTC.

This clone was detected a few times. The rearrangement links TRBV2 to TRBJ1-2; D call uncertain. Looked up from germline, CDR1 is SNHLY and CDR2 is FYNNEI. The CDR3 has 12 residues. V shed 4 bases and J shed 4 bases, with 7 bases lying between them. The CDR3 nucleotides read TGTGCCAGCAGTGCTTCAGGCTATGGCTACACCTTC. Its translation is CASSASGYGYTF.

The chain is built from TRBV7-2 and TRBJ2-7, with D possibly matching TRBD1 (5 bases). The CDR3 sequence is 14 residues long. V lost 8 bases to trimming and J lost 3 bases, with 17 bases between them. Germline V gives CDR1 SGHTA, CDR2 FQGNSA. CDR3 region: CASLPEDIHYEQYF. The CDR3 DNA sequence: TGTGCCAGCCTACCAGAGGACATCCACTACGAGCAGTACTTC.

The rearrangement links TRBV27 to TRBJ2-3; D unclear. Per germline, CDR1 MNHEY and CDR2 SMNVEV (reference sequence). Trimming took off 3 bases at V and 2 bases at J, with 15 bases between the two ends. This CDR3 contains 16 residues. CDR3 nucleotides: TGTGCCAGCAGTTTTTTCCCCCCAGGTGTCACAGATACGCAGTATTTT. This translates into CASSFFPPGVTDTQYF.

The chain is built from TRBV7-9 and TRBJ2-3, with D perhaps matching TRBD2 (6 bases). CDR1 is SEHNR, CDR2 FQNEAQ, per germline (reference sequence). V was pared by 4 bases and J by 2 bases, with 16 bases between. This CDR3 is 16 amino acids long. The CDR3 protein is CASSSSGASHTDTQYF. CDR3 nucleotide sequence: TGTGCCAGCAGCTCCTCGGGAGCGTCGCACACAGATACGCAGTATTTT.

V gene TRBV7-6 combines with J gene TRBJ2-7; D could derive from TRBD1 or TRBD2 (5 bases each). Germline V gene sequence: CDR1 SGHVS, CDR2 FNYEAQ. The CDR3 is 14 residues long. V lost 2 bases and J lost 5, with 13 bases in between. The CDR3 loop is CASSLFPLGDEQYF. The CDR3 region has the DNA TGTGCCAGCAGCTTATTTCCCCTGGGGGACGAGCAGTACTTC.

This clone is labeled as medium-sized. V and J are TRBV9 and TRBJ2-3; D assignment may be TRBD1 or TRBD2 (5 bases each). Trimming removed 0 bases at V and 2 bases at J, with 13 bases between. The V gene's germline CDR1 is SGDLS and CDR2 YYNGEE. CDR3 size: 16 residues. CDR3 in DNA: TGTGCCAGCAGCGTAGAGGGACGTTGGAACACAGATACGCAGTATTTT. This gives the protein CASSVEGRWNTDTQYF.

The chain couples TRBV7-6 to TRBJ2-1, with 7 positions matching TRBD1. V shed 3 bases and J 7 bases; nucleotides not matched to a gene: 12. Germline CDR1 SGHVS, CDR2 FNYEAQ. This CDR3 has 16 residues. The CDR3 here is CASSLGDSLPLNEQFF. The CDR3, as DNA: TGTGCCAGCAGCTTGGGGGACAGCCTACCCCTGAATGAGCAGTTCTTC.

This chain uses TRBV6-1 with TRBJ2-7; 10 bases are shared with TRBD2. There are 17 residues in the CDR3. In germline, CDR1 is MNHNS, CDR2 SASEGT. The V segment lost 0 bases and the J segment 0 bases; nucleotides outside the gene matches: 5. CDR3 nucleotides: TGTGCCAGCAGTGAAGCTGTAGCTAGCGGGGGCTCCTACGAGCAGTACTTC. Its protein is CASSEAVASGGSYEQYF.

This chain's CDR3 is CASSFSTDSYEQYF. The CDR3 DNA reads as TGTGCCAGCAGTTTCTCGACAGACTCCTACGAGCAGTACTTC. The chain combines TRBV4-2 with TRBJ2-7; tentative D call: TRBD1 (5 bases). V dropped 6 bases and J dropped 0 bases, with 12 bases sitting between them. The CDR3 is made up of 14 amino acids. Germline V gives CDR1 LGHNA, CDR2 YNFKEQ.